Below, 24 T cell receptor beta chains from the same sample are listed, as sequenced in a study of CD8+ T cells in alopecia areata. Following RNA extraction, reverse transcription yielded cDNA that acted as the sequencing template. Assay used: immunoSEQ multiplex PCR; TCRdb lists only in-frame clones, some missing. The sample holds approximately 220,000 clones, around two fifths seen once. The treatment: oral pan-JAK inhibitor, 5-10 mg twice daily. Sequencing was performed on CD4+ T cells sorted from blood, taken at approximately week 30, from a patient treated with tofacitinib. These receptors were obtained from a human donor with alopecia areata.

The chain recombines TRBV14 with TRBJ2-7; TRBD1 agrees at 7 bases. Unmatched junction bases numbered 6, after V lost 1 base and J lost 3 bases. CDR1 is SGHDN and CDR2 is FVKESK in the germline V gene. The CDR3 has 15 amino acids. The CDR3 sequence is CASSQVSTGYYEQYF. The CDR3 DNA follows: TGTGCCAGCAGCCAAGTCTCGACAGGGTACTACGAGCAGTACTTC.

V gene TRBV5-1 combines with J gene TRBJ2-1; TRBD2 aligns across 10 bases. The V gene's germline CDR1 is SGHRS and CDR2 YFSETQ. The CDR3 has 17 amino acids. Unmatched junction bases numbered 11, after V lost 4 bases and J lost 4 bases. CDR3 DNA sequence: TGCGCCAGCAGCGCGATACATACTAGCGGGAATTACAATGAGCAGTTCTTC. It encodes CASSAIHTSGNYNEQFF.

Here the CDR3 reads CASSQTGTDTQYF. The CDR3 DNA reads TGTGCCAGCAGCCAGACAGGGACAGATACGCAGTATTTT. This chain links TRBV7-7 with TRBJ2-3; 7 bases fit TRBD1. Germline V CDR1 and CDR2: SSHAT, FNYEAQ (reference sequence). J gave up 3 bases and V 5 bases, and 2 bases lay outside the gene matches. The CDR3 sequence is 13 residues long.

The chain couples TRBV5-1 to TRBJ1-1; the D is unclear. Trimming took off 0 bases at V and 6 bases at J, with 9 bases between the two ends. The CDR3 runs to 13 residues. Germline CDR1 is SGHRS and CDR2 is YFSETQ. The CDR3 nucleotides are TGCGCCAGCAGCTTGGTTGGTGCGTCTGAAGCTTTCTTT. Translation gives CASSLVGASEAFF.

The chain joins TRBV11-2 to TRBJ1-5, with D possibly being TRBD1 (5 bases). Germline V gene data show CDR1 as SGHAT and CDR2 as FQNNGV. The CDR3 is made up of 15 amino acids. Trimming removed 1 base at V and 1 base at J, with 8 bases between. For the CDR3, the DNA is TGTGCCAGCAGCTTAGCCGCAGGGAGCAATCAGCCCCAGCATTTT. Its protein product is CASSLAAGSNQPQHF.

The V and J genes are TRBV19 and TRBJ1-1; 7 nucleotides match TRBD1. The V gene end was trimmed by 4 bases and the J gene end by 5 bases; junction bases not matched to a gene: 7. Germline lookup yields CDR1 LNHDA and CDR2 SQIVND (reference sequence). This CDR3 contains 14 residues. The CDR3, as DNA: TGTGCCAGTAGTACCGGGACAGTAAGGACTGAAGCTTTCTTT. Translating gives CASSTGTVRTEAFF.

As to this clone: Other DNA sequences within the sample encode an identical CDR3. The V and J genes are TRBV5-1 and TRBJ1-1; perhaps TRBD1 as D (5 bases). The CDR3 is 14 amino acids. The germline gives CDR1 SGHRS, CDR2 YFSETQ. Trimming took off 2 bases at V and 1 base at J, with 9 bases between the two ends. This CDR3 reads CASSFQGTNTEAFF. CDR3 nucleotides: TGCGCCAGCAGCTTTCAGGGAACGAACACTGAAGCTTTCTTT.

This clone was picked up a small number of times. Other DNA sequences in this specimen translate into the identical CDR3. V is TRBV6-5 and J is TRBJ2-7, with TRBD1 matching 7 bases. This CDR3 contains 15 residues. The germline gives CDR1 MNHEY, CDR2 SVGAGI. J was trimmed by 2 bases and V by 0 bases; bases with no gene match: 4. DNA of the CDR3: TGTGCCAGCAGTTACTCGGCAGGGGGTACCTACGAGCAGTACTTC. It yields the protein CASSYSAGGTYEQYF.

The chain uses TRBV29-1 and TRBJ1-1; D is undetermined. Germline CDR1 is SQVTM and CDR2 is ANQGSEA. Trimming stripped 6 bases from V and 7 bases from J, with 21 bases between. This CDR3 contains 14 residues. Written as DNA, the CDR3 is TGCAGCGTGGAGGGTAGAACCCACCTCGATGAAGCTTTCTTT. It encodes CSVEGRTHLDEAFF.

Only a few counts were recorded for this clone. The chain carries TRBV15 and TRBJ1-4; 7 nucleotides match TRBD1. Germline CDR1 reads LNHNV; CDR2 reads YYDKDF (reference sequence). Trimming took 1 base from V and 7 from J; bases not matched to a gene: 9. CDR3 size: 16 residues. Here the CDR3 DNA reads TGTGCCACCAGCAGAGTACAGGGGCCTATCGGTGAAAAACTGTTTTTT. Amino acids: CATSRVQGPIGEKLFF.

DNA of the CDR3: TGTGCCAGCATGAGGGACAGGGCCACTGAAGCTTTCTTT. This sequence encodes CASMRDRATEAFF. The gene calls are TRBV25-1 and TRBJ1-1; 9 bases align to TRBD1. The CDR3 is made up of 13 amino acids. The ends lost 7 bases at V and 4 bases at J; junction bases unmatched: 4. Germline assignment: CDR1 MGHDK and CDR2 SYGVNS.

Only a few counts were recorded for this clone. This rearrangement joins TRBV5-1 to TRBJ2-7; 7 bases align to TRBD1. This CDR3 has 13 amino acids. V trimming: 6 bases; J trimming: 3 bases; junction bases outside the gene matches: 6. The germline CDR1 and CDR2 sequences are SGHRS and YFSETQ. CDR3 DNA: TGCGCCAGCAAAGTCGACAGGGTCTACGAGCAGTACTTC. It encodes CASKVDRVYEQYF. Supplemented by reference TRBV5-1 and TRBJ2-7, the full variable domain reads KAGVTQTPRYLIKTRGQQVTLSCSPISGHRSVSWYQQTPGQGLQFLFEYFSETQRNKGNFPGRFSGRQFSNSRSEMNVSTLELGDSALYLCASKVDRVYEQYFGPGTRLTVT.

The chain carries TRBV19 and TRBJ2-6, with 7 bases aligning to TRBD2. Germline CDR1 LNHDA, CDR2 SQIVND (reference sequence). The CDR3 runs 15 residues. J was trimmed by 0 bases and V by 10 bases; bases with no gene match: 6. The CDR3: CATRDYSSGANVLTF. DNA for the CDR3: TGTGCCACCCGGGACTACTCCTCTGGGGCCAACGTCCTGACTTTC.

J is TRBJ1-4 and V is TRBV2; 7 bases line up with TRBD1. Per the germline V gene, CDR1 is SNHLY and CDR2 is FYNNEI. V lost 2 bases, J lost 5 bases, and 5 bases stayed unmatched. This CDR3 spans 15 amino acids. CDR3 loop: CASSEYDRANEKLFF. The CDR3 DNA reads TGTGCCAGCAGTGAATACGACAGGGCGAATGAAAAACTGTTTTTT.

This CDR3 reads CASRAGPSSDTQYF. DNA for the CDR3: TGCGCCAGCAGGGCAGGGCCGTCGTCAGATACGCAGTATTTT. The chain joins TRBV5-1 to TRBJ2-3; the D gene is possibly TRBD1 (5 bases). This CDR3 is 14 amino acids long. CDR1 and CDR2 from the germline V gene are SGHRS and YFSETQ. Trimming took off 5 bases at V and 4 bases at J, with 14 bases between the two ends.

The CDR3 coding sequence is TGTGCCAGCAGCTATTCCACAGCCATCCCGTCCTATGGCTACACCTTC. Its protein is CASSYSTAIPSYGYTF. The chain has TRBV7-6 and TRBJ1-2; D unclear. Germline assignment: CDR1 SGHVS and CDR2 FNYEAQ. The CDR3 spans 16 residues. The V end was cut by 4 bases, the J end by 4 bases, with 19 bases between.

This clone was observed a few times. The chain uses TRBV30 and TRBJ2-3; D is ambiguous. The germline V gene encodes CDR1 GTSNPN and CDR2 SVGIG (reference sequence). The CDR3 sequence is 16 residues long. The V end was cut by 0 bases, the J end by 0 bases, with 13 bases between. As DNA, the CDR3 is TGTGCCTGGAGTGTACTATCGGGTACTAGCACAGATACGCAGTATTTT. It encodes CAWSVLSGTSTDTQYF.

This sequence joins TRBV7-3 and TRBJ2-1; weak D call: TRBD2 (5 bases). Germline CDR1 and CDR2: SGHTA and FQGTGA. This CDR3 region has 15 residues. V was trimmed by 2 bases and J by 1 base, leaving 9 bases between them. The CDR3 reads CASSLGGRSYNEQFF. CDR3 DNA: TGTGCCAGCAGCTTAGGCGGGCGGTCCTACAATGAGCAGTTCTTC.

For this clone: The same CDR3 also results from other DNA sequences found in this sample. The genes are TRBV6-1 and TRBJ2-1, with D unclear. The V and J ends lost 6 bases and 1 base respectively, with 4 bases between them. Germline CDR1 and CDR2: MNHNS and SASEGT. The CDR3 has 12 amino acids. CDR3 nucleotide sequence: TGTGCCAGCAGACTTTCCTACAATGAGCAGTTCTTC. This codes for CASRLSYNEQFF.

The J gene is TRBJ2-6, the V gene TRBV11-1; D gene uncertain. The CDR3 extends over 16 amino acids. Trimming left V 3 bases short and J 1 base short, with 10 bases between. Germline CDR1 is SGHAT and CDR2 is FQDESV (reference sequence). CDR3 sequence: CASSFTGPSGANVLTF. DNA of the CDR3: TGTGCCAGCAGCTTTACGGGCCCTTCTGGGGCCAACGTCCTGACTTTC. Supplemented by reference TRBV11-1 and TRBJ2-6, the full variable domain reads EAEVAQSPRYKITEKSQAVAFWCDPISGHATLYWYRQILGQGPELLVQFQDESVVDDSQLPKDRFSAERLKGVDSTLKIQPAELGDSAMYLCASSFTGPSGANVLTFGAGSRLTVL.

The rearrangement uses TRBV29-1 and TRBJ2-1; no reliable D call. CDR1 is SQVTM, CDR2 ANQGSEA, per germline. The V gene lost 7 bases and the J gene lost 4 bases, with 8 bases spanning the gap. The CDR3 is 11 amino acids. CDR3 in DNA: TGCAGCGCCCAAGATTACAATGAGCAGTTCTTC. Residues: CSAQDYNEQFF.

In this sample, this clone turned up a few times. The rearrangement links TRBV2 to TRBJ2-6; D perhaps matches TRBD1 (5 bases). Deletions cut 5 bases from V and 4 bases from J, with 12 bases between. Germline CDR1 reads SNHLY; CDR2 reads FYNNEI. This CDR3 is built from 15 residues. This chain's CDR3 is CASSYGAEGANVLTF. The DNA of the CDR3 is TGTGCCAGCAGTTATGGGGCCGAAGGGGCCAACGTCCTGACTTTC.

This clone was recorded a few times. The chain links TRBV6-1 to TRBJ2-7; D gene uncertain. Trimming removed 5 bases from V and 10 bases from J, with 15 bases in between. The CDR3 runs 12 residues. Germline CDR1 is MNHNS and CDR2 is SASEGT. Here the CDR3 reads CASSTLGRVQYF. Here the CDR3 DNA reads TGTGCCAGCAGTACCCTCGGTCGGGTCCAGTACTTC.

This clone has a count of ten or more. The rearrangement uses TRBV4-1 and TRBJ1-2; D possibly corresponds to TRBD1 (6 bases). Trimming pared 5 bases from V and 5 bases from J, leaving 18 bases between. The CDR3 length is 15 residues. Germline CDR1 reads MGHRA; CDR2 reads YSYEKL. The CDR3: CASSSIGQRSYGYTF. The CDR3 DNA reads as TGCGCCAGCAGCTCTATCGGACAGAGATCTTATGGCTACACCTTC.